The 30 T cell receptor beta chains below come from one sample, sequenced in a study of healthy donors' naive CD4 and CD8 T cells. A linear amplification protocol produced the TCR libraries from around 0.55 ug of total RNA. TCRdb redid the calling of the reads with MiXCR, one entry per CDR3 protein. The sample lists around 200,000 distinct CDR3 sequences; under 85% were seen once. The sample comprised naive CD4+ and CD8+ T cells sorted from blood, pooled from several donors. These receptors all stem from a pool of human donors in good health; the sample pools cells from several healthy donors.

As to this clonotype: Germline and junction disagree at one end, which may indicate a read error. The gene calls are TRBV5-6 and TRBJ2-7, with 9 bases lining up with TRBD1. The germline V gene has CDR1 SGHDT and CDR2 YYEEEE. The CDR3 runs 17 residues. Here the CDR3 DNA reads TGCGCCAGCAGCACAGGGACAGGGTCTTCGCTAAGGTACGAGCAGTACTTC. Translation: CASSTGTGSSLRYEQYF.

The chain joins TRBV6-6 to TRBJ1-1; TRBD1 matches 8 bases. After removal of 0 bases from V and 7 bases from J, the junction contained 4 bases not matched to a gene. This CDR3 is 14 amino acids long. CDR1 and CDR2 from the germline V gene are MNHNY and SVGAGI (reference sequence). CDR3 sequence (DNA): TGTGCCAGCAGTTACTCACAGGGGGTGGGTGAAGCTTTCTTT. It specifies CASSYSQGVGEAFF.

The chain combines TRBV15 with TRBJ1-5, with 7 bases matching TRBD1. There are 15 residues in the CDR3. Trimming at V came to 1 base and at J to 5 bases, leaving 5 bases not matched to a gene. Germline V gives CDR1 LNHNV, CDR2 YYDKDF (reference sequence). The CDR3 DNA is TGTGCCACCAGCAGAGTGGGGGACAGTCATCAGCCCCAGCATTTT. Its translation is CATSRVGDSHQPQHF.

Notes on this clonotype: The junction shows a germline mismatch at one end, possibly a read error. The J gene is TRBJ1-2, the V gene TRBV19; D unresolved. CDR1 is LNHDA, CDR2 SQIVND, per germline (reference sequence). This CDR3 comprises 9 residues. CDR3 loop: CAMEAGCTF. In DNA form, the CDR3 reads TGTGCCATGGAAGCAGGCTGCACCTTC.

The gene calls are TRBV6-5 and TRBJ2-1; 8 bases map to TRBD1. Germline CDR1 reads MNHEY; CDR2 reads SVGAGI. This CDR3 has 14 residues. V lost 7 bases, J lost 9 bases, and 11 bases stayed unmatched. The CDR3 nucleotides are TGTGCCAGCACTCCGGACAGGGTCGTGAGTGAGCAGTTCTTC. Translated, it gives CASTPDRVVSEQFF.

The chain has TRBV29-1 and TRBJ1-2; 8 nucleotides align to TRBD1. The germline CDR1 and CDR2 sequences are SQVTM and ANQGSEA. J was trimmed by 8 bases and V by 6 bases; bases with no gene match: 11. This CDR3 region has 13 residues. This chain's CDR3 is CSVVQGDYIGYTF. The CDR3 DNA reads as TGCAGCGTGGTACAGGGGGACTACATCGGCTACACCTTC. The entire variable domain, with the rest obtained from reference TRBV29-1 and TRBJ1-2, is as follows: SAVISQKPSRDICQRGTSLTIQCQVDSQVTMMFWYRQQPGQSLTLIATANQGSEATYESGFVIDKFPISRPNLTFSTLTVSNMSPEDSSIYLCSVVQGDYIGYTFGSGTRLTVV.

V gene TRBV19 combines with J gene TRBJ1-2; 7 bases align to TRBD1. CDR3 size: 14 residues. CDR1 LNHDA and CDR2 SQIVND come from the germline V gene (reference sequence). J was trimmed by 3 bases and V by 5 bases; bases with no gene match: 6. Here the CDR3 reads CASSRRGSDYGYTF. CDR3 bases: TGTGCCAGTAGTCGCAGGGGGTCGGACTATGGCTACACCTTC.

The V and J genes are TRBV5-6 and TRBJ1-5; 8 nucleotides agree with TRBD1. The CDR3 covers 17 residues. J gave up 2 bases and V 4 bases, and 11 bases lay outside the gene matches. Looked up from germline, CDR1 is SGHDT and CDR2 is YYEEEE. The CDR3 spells CASSPVQGVRGNQPQHF. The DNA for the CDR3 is TGTGCCAGCAGCCCGGTACAGGGGGTGAGGGGCAATCAGCCCCAGCATTTT.

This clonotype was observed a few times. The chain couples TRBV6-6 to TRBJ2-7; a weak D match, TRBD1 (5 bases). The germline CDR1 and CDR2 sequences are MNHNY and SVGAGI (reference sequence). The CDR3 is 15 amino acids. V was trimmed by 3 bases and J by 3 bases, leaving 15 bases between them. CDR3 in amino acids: CASSYSRQIDYEQYF. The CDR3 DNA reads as TGTGCCAGCAGTTATAGCCGACAGATTGACTACGAGCAGTACTTC.

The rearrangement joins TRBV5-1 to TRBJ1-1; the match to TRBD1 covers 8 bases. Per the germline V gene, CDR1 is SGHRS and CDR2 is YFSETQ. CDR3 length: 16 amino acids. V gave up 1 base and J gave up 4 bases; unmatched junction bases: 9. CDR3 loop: CASSLSPAGGSTEAFF. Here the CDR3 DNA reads TGCGCCAGCAGCTTGAGCCCTGCAGGGGGCTCCACTGAAGCTTTCTTT.

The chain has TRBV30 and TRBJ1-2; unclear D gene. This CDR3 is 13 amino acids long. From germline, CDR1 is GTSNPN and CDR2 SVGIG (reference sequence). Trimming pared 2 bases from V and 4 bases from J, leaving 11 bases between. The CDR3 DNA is TGTGCCTGGAGTCGGAGGGTTTCCTATGGCTACACCTTC. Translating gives CAWSRRVSYGYTF.

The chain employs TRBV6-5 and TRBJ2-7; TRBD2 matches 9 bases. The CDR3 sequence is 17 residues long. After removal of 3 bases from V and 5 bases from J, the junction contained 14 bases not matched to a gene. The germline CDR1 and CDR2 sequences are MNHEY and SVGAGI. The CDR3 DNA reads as TGTGCCAGCAGTTATGGGGTAGGGGCGGGAGGGCCCCACGAGCAGTACTTC. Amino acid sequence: CASSYGVGAGGPHEQYF.

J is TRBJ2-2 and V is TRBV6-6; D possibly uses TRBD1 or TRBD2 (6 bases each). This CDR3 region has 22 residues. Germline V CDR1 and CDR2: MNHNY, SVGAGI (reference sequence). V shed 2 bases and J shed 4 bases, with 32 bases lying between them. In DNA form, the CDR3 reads TGTGCCAGCAGTTACCTAATACCTCTGGGTAGGCAGGGGAGGATATCCACCGGGGAGCTGTTTTTT. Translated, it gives CASSYLIPLGRQGRISTGELFF.

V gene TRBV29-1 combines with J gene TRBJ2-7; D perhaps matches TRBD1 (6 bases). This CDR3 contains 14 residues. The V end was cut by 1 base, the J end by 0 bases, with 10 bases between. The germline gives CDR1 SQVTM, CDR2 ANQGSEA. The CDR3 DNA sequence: TGCAGCGTTGAAGCAGGGGAGACCTCCTACGAGCAGTACTTC. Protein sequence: CSVEAGETSYEQYF.

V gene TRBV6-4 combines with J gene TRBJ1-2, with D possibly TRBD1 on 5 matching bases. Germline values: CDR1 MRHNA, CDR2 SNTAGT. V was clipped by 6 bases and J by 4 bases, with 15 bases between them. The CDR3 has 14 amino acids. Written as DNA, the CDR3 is TGTGCCAGCAGAGACAGCAAAAGGGCCTATGGCTACACCTTC. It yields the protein CASRDSKRAYGYTF.

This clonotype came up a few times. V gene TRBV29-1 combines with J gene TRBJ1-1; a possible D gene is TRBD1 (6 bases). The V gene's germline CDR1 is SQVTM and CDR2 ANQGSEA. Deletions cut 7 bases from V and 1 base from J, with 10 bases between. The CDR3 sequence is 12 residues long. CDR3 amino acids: CSGEQGNTEAFF. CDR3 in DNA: TGCAGCGGAGAACAGGGGAACACTGAAGCTTTCTTT. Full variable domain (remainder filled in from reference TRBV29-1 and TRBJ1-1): SAVISQKPSRDICQRGTSLTIQCQVDSQVTMMFWYRQQPGQSLTLIATANQGSEATYESGFVIDKFPISRPNLTFSTLTVSNMSPEDSSIYLCSGEQGNTEAFFGQGTRLTVV.

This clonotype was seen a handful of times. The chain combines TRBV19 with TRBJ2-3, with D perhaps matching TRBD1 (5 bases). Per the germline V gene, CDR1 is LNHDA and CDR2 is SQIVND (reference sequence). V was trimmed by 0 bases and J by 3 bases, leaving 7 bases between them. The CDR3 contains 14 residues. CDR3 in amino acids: CASSIDRTTDTQYF. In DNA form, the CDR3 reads TGTGCCAGTAGTATAGACCGGACAACAGATACGCAGTATTTT.

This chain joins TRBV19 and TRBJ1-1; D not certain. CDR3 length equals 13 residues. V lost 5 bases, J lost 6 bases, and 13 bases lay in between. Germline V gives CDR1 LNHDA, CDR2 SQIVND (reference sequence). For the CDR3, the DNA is TGTGCCAGTAGTCGAAAGGATGGGGCTGAAGCTTTCTTT. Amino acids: CASSRKDGAEAFF.

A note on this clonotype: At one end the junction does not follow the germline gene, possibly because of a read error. The CDR3 loop reads CSVEGWTYEQFF. CDR3 DNA sequence: TGCAGCGTGGAAGGATGGACGTATGAGCAGTTCTTC. The chain recombines TRBV29-1 with TRBJ2-1, with D unresolved. The CDR3 has 12 residues. Germline lookup yields CDR1 SQVTM and CDR2 ANQGSEA.

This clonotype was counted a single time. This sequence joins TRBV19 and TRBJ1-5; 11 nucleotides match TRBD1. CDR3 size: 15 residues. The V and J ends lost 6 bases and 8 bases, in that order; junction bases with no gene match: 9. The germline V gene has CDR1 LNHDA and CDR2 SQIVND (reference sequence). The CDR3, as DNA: TGTGCCAGTAGCCCCGGACAGGGGGCCGGTGAGCCCCAGCATTTT. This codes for CASSPGQGAGEPQHF.

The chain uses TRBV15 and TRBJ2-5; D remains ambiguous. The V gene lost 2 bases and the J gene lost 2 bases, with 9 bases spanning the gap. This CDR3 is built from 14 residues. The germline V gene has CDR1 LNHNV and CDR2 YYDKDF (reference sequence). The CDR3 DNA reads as TGTGCCACCAGCAGACCCTCGGCACAAGAGACCCAGTACTTC. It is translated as CATSRPSAQETQYF.

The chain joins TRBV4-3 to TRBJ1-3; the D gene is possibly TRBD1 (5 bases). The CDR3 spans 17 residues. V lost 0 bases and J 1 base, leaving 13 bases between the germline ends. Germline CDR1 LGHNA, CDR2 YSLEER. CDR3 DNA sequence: TGCGCCAGCAGCCAAGATCGTGCTGGGGGGTCTGGAAACACCATATATTTT. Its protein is CASSQDRAGGSGNTIYF.

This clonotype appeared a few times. CDR3 bases: TGCAGCGTTGATCGAGGGCGCACAGATACGCAGTATTTT. This sequence encodes CSVDRGRTDTQYF. J is TRBJ2-3 and V is TRBV29-1, with a possible D match to TRBD2 (5 bases). The CDR3 has 13 residues. Trimming shortened V by 3 bases and J by 1 base, and 8 bases separated the two germline ends. From germline, CDR1 is SQVTM and CDR2 ANQGSEA.

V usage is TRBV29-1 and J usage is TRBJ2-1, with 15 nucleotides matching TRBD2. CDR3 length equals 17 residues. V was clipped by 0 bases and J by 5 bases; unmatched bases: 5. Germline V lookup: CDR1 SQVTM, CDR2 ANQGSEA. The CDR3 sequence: CSVEDLWTSGRDNEQFF. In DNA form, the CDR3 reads TGCAGCGTTGAAGATCTTTGGACTAGCGGGAGGGACAATGAGCAGTTCTTC.

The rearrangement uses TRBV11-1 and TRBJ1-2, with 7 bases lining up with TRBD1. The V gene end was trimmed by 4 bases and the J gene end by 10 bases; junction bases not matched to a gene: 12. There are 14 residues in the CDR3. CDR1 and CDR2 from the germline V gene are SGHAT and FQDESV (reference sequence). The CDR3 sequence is CASSYRGIGDDYTF. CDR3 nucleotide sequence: TGTGCCAGCAGCTACAGGGGAATCGGGGACGACTACACCTTC.

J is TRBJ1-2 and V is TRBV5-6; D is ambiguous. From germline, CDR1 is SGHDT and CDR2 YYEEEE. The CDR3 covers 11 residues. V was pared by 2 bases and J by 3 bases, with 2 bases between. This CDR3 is CASSFYYGYTF. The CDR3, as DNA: TGTGCCAGCAGCTTCTACTATGGCTACACCTTC.

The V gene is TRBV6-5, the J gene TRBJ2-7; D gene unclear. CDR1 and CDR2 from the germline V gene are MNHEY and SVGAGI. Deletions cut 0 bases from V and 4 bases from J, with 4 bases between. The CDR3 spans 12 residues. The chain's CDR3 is CASSYSRYEQYF. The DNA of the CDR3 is TGTGCCAGCAGTTACTCTAGGTACGAGCAGTACTTC.

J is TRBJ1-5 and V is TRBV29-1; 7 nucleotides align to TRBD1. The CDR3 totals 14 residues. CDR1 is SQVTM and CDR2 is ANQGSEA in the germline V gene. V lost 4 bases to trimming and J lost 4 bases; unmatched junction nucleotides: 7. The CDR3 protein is CSVGGGRGNQPQHF. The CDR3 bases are TGCAGCGTTGGGGGAGGCAGGGGGAATCAGCCCCAGCATTTT.

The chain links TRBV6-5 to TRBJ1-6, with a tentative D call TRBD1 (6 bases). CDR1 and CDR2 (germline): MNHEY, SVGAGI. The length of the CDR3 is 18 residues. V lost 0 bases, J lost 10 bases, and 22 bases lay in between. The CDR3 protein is CASSYSSGVAGYESPLHF. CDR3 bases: TGTGCCAGCAGTTACTCCTCAGGGGTCGCAGGGTACGAATCACCCCTCCACTTT.

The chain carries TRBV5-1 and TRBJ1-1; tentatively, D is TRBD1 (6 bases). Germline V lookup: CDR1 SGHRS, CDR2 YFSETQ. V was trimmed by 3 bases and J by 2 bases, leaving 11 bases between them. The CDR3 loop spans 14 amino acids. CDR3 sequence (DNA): TGCGCCAGCAGCTCGTGGACAGTTAACACTGAAGCTTTCTTT. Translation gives CASSSWTVNTEAFF. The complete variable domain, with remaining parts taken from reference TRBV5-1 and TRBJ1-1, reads KAGVTQTPRYLIKTRGQQVTLSCSPISGHRSVSWYQQTPGQGLQFLFEYFSETQRNKGNFPGRFSGRQFSNSRSEMNVSTLELGDSALYLCASSSWTVNTEAFFGQGTRLTVV.